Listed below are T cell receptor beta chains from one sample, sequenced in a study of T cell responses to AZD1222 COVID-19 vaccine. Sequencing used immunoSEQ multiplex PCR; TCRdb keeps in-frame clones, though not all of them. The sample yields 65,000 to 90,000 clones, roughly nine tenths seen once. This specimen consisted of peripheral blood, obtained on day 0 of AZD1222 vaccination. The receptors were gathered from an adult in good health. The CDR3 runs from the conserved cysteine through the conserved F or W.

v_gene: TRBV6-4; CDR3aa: CASSARTENEQFF
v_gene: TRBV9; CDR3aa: CASSVGTGTINTEAFF
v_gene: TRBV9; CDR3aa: CASSSPGGSYNEQFF
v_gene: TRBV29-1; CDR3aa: CSVLSQGAGYGYTF
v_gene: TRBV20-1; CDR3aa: CSASRSGGPYNEQFF
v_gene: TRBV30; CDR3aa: CAWSVRGGRAKNIQYF
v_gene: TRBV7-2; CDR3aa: CASSSGQEPYNEQFF
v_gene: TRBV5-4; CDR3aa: CASSLEAGAPYEQYF
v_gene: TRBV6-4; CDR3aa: CASSPRLTSGGAIGGELFF
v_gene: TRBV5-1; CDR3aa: CASSGGTSSSYEQYF
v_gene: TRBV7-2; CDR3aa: CASSLAGVLSSYNEQFF
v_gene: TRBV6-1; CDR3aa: CASSEGGTYGYTF
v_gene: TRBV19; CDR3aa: CASSIDLGSYGYTF
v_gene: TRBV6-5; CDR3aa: CASSVGQLSGNTIYF
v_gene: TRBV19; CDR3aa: CASSIFVGSSYEQYF
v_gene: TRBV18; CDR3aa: CASSPWSLGGNTGELFF
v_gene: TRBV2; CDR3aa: CASSVAAEENQPQHF
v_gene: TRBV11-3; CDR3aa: CASSLDSGTVYNEQFF
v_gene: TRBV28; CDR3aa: CASSLGGGAYEQYF
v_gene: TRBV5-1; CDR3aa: CASSASGTRGDEQFF
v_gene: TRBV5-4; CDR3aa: CASSLGEITINEQFF
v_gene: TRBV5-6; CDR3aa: CASSTIGASSYEQYF
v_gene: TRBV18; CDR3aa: CASSPKAGGNGNQPQHF
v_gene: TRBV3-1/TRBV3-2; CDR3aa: CASSLSGRLDTQYF
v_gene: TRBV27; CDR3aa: CASSLSGGPGKTQYF
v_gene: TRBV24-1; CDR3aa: CATSEGGLRHNEQFF
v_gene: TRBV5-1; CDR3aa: CASSPWTGDGGELFF
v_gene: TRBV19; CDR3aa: CASSIARTGGGNEQFF
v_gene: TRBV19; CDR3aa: CASSTLESGGDTGELFF
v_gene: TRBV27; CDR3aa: CASSHRTGTSYEQYF
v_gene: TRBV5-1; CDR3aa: CASSRGGVGYGYTF
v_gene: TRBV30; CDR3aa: CAWSTRTGYNSPLHF
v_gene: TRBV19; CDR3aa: CASSATGAGGEQYF
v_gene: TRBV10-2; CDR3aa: CASSERPLNTEAFF
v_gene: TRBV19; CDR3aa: CASSSRTGGNTEAFF
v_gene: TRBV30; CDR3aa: CAWSVSLGNTEAFF
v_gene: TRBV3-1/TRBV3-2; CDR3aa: CASSQDRGSEQYF
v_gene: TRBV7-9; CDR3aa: CASSLVAGGGETQYF
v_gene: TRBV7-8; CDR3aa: CASSLGTRSSYEQYF
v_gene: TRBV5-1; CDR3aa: CASSWEGERGNEQFF
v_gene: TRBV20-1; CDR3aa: CSASSDRAYEQYF
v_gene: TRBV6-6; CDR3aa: CASSLRQGASDQYGYTF
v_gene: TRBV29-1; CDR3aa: CSVSLGGINQPQHF
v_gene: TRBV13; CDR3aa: CASSWGPNTEAFF
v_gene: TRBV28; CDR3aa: CASSWTGGSGANVLTF
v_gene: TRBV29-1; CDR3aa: CSVAGTGGTGELFF
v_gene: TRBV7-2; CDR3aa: CASSMRNSNQPQHF